This T cell receptor beta chain comes out of a study of tumor-infiltrating lymphocytes in primary liver carcinoma (dated by TCRdb to 2017 to 2019). A note on the overall study: Of the five patients, three men and two women aged 30 to 69 years, four had hepatocellular carcinoma and one had combined HCC and intrahepatic cholangiocarcinoma. The tumors of the five patients were staged as T1-T3 N0M0, with maximum diameters ranging from about 4.2 to 11 cm. Each sample produced about 3.5 to 7.13 million productive TCRbeta reads, and read depth showed no significant difference between tissue types. TCRbeta repertoire sequencing, expression microarrays and whole-exome sequencing were combined in the study across five regions of each liver tumor, with adjacent normal tissue and blood also included. TCRbeta repertoire sequencing covered 35 specimens from 5 patients: some 25 tumor regions, 5 adjacent noncancerous liver tissues and 5 peripheral blood samples. Agilent mRNA microarray profiling was performed on the approximately 25 tumor region samples to relate TCRbeta repertoire diversity to the local molecular phenotype. High reproducibility was observed for the technical replicate repertoires, with mean shared-clone rates roughly 0.89 and correlation coefficients above 0.95.

Without any cell sorting, total RNA and DNA were extracted together from about 20-30 mg of bulk tissue using the AllPrep DNA/RNA mini kit. Surgical resection was performed in China between 2015 and early 2016 on about 5 patients with histopathologically diagnosed primary liver carcinoma. At the time of sampling, the patients were treatment-naive and had chronic HBV infection. Five spatially separated regions were sampled from each tumor: the superior, inferior, left-lateral and right-lateral poles, plus the tumor centre. According to histology, viable tumor cells made up more than 85% of every tumor sample. Fresh tumor and adjacent tissue pieces were bisected; one half was stored in RNAlater at -80°C, the other sent for histology. The paper as a whole reports these results and caveats: Only the TCR beta chain was sequenced, so true repertoire diversity is likely underestimated because unpaired alpha chains were not captured. Consistent with antigen-driven expansion, pairs of tumor regions showed higher repertoire overlap (mean about 36%) than either tumor-adjacent pairs (about 17%) or tumor-blood pairs (around 14%). Compared with blood, tumors had a significantly larger share of the repertoire taken up by the top 250 clones (p = 0.039). Since the samples were bulk and unsorted, there was no way to compare CD4+ and CD8+ T cell repertoires. With just a handful of patients in the study, the authors point out that the findings should be validated in a larger study. Just about 8-25% of top clones turned up in all five regions of a tumor, which suggests spatial heterogeneity among tumor-infiltrating T cells.

TCRbeta-specific cDNA was reverse-transcribed from approximately 0.5 ug total RNA using a constant-region primer and ProtoScript II reverse transcriptase. TCRbeta libraries were built with three nested multiplex PCR rounds, a slightly modified ARM-PCR procedure. Multiplex TRBV1-TRBV30 forward primers and a Cbeta reverse primer were used in the first two PCR rounds, each of which was run for approximately 11 cycles. Sample barcodes and Illumina adapters were added in a final 25-cycle PCR with Deep VentR polymerase. Amplicons of 200-500 bp were gel-purified with a QIAquick gel extraction kit before sequencing. An Illumina HiSeq 2500 was used to sequence the TCRbeta amplicons, generating 250-bp paired-end reads. Per the authors' processing: Quality trimming of reads was performed with Trimmomatic v0.33, and paired reads were merged with FLASH v1.2.11 so that full CDR3 sequences could be recovered. V, D and J germline segments were assigned to the rearranged TCRbeta sequences by MiGEC v1.2.1b. Clonotype statistics and Shannon-Wiener diversity indices were computed with VDJtools v1.0.0. To cut down on sampling bias, every analysis after diversity analysis relied on just the 250 most abundant clonotypes from each sample. TCRdb applied fastp at Q25 and MiXCR to the public reads, then kept only in-frame beta chains. For every CDR3 protein sequence, its rows merge into one entry that carries the most common genes and DNA. The V and J calls and clone size are TCRdb's, not the authors'. This sample has about 33,000 distinct CDR3 sequences in its table, and 76% of those were observed once. The ten largest clones represent around 33% of the sample.

V is cut back by 4 bases and J by 8 bases, with 5 bases in the junction unmatched. Taken from the germline V gene, the CDR1 and CDR2 loops are SGHDN and FVKESK. The CDR3 holds 14 amino acids from the cysteine to the phenylalanine. CDR3 DNA is the only sequence kept; it has 42 bases, read in frame from the first base. This clonotype was seen many times. There is no known antigen for this receptor. Base quality data are lacking; no much larger clone is found one base away. Sequenced input: liver tumor tissue from sampling region 5. The meaning of the sample's cell subset or site label: tumor region T5, tumor centre. The chain is made from TRBV14 and TRBJ1-2; TRBD1 aligns with 12 central bases. This sequence originates from a man aged 35 to 55 with primary liver carcinoma and hepatitis B virus infection. The sequenced DNA is TGTGCCAGCAGCCTAGCAGGGACAGGGGGCGGCTACACCTTC. Translation gives CASSLAGTGGGYTF.